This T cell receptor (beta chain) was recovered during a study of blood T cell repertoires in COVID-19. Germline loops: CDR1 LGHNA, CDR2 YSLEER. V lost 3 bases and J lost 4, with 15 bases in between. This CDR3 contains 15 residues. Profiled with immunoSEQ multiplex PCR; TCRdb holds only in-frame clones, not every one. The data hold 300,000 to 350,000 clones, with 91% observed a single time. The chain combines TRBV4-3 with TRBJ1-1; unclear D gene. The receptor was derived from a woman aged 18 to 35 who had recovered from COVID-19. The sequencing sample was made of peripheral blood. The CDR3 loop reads CASSHDGEFGTEAFF. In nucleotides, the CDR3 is TGCGCCAGCAGCCACGATGGAGAATTTGGCACTGAAGCTTTCTTT.